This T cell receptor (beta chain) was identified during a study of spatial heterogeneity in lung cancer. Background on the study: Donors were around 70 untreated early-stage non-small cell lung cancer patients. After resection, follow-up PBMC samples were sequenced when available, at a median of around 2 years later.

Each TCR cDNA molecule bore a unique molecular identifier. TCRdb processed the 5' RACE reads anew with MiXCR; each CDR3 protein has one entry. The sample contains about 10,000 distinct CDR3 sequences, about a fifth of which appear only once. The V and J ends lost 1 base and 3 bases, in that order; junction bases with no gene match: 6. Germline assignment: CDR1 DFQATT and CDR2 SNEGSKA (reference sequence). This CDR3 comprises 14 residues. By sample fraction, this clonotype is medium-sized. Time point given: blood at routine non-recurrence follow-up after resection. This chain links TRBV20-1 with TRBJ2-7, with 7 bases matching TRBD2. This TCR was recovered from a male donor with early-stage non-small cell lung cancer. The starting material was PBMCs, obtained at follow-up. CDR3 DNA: TGCAGTGCTAGAGGTGGACTAGTCGTCTACGAGCAGTACTTC. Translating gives CSARGGLVVYEQYF.